This T cell receptor (beta chain) was captured by sequencing in a study of T cells in Graves' hyperthyroidism and ophthalmopathy. Investigators excluded patients with uncontrolled infection, other autoimmune disease, pregnancy or lactation. The sample holds many counts of this clonotype. Researchers took RNA transcripts and amplified the TCR beta CDR3 regions from them. The primer set for the first-round RT-PCR of the TCR CDR3 was HTBI. A single record per CDR3 protein comes from TCRdb applying MiXCR to the multiplex PCR reads. The data show a few hundred thousand distinct CDR3 sequences, more than 14% seen once. The receptor comes from a woman in her forties with Graves' hyperthyroidism that later progressed to Graves' ophthalmopathy. The specimen was blood.

CDR3 in amino acids: CASSLPDFRPTSTDTQYF. CDR3 in DNA: TGTGCCAGCAGCTTACCAGACTTTCGGCCAACTAGCACAGATACGCAGTATTTT. The genes are TRBV7-9 and TRBJ2-3; no definite D call. V dropped 2 bases and J dropped 0 bases, with 18 bases sitting between them. The CDR3 totals 18 residues. The germline gives CDR1 SEHNR, CDR2 FQNEAQ (reference sequence).